This T cell receptor beta chain derives from a study of CD8 T cells in ankylosing spondylitis. Many counts were recorded for this clonotype. Its antigen is unidentified. TCRdb analysed the 5' RACE reads with MiXCR anew, one entry per CDR3 protein. Here the sample spans fewer than 350,000 distinct CDR3 sequences, roughly 10% being singletons. The study's findings and limits: Clones linked to the disease showed a CD8+ phenotype. They occurred at relatively low frequencies in peripheral blood. Researchers reportedly found disease-linked clones significantly enriched in matched ankylosing spondylitis synovial fluid.

The clonotype originates from a female donor with ankylosing spondylitis or in good health (not recorded which). The sample was blood, either unsorted or a sorted T cell fraction (not recorded which).

The CDR3 DNA reads as TGCGCCAGCAGCAACAGGACGGGGAACACTGAAGCTTTCTTT. Protein product: CASSNRTGNTEAFF. The chain has TRBV5-1 and TRBJ1-1; D may be TRBD1 (5 bases). The CDR3 spans 14 residues. Trimming left V 4 bases short and J 1 base short, with 11 bases between. Germline CDR1 reads SGHRS; CDR2 reads YFSETQ.